This record looks at one T cell receptor beta chain sequence and its context. No antigen is known for it. No base quality values were provided; no much bigger clone lies one nucleotide off. TCRbeta CDR3 regions were sequenced with the immunoSEQ Assay. After extraction, genomic DNA underwent amplification by bias-controlled multiplex PCR, followed by high-throughput sequencing. In the original analysis: To quantify the absolute abundance of every unique TCRbeta CDR3 region, sequences were collapsed and filtered. T cell fraction was estimated by normalizing TCRbeta template counts to usable DNA, with usable DNA measured through amplification of reference genes found in all nucleated cells. Repertoire TCRs were annotated as SARS-CoV-2-specific by exact matching of V gene, CDR3 amino acid sequence and J gene to a known reactive TCR set. The reference SARS-CoV-2 TCR set was obtained from MIRA and was filtered for enrichment in COVID-19-positive ImmuneCODE repertoires, whereby public or cross-reactive TCRs were removed. Using the MIRA antigens, annotated TCRs were further analysed by specific ORF or by position within an ORF. Breadth was defined as the number of annotated unique rearrangements divided by the total number of unique productive rearrangements, and depth was defined as the summed frequency of the annotated unique rearrangements. Two-sided Wilcoxon rank-sum tests were used to compare TCR breadth between groups. TCRdb's version of the immuneACCESS table is confined to in-frame rearrangements and falls short of the full clone set. An unresolved V gene accounts for under half of the shortfall where checked; the remainder is of unknown origin. V and J calls and clone size are those listed in that table; D and trimming were worked out from the DNA. The sample contains 180,000 or so clones, 87% of them found a single time. Of the sample, around 6.3% is held by the ten largest clones.

The sample is drawn from a study of Ad26.COV2.S vaccination and SARS-CoV-2 variants (dated by TCRdb to about 2021). Looking at the study overall: TCRbeta repertoire sequencing served as the tool for gauging how specific and how broad the SARS-CoV-2-reactive T cell receptors were following Ad26.COV2.S vaccination. The TCR-sequenced set comprised about 30 samples: roughly 19 Ad26.COV2.S vaccine recipients, 5 placebo recipients and 8 SARS-CoV-2 convalescent individuals.

Study-wide conclusions, independent of this receptor: Ad26.COV2.S recipients had higher spike-specific TCR breadth than placebo recipients (P = 0.0014). According to the authors, total T cell responses may have been underestimated by the TCR breadth and depth analyses. After vaccination, substantial breadth of spike-specific CD8+ and CD4+ T cell responses was reported. Vaccine and placebo recipients had comparable non-spike TCR breadth, which fits with the vaccine containing only spike.

CDR1 and CDR2, looked up from the germline V gene, are SGHDT and YYEEEE. The CDR3 covers 13 residues, taking in both the cysteine and the phenylalanine. Only the CDR3 DNA stays, 39 bases, in frame from base 1. Between the V and J ends, shortened by 0 bases and 7 bases respectively, the junction contains 5 bases. The sample's time point label, decoded: individuals recovered from natural SARS-CoV-2 infection. The chain links TRBV5-6 with TRBJ1-6; the D gene cannot be named for sure. This receptor was obtained from a human donor who had recovered from COVID-19. This specimen consisted of peripheral blood, obtained after recovery from COVID-19. The DNA sequence reads TGTGCCAGCAGCTTGGGTTCGAATTCACCCCTCCACTTT. This sequence encodes CASSLGSNSPLHF.